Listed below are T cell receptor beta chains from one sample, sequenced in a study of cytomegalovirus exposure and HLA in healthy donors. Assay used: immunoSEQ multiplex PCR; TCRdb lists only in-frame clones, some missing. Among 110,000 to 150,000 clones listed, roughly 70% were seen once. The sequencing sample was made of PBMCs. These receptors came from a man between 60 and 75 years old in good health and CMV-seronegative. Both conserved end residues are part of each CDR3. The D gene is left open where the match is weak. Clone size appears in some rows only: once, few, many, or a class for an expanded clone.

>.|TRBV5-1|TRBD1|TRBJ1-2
TGCGCCAGCAGCTTCACAGGGGCTCGAGTGGGCTACGGCTACACCTTC
CASSFTGARVGYGYTF
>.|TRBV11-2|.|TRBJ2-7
TGTGCCAGCTGCCGGGGGGCAACCTCATACGAGCAGTACTTC
CASCRGATSYEQYF
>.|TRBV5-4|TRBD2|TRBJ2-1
TGTGCCAGCAGCCCCGTATTAGCGGGAAACACCTACAATGAGCAGTTCTTC
CASSPVLAGNTYNEQFF
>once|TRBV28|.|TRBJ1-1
TGTGCCAGCAGTTTCCCTATTATGAACACTGAAGCTTTCTTT
CASSFPIMNTEAFF
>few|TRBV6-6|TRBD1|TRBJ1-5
TGTGCCAGCAGTAAGACAGGGTCCAGCAATCAGCCCCAGCATTTT
CASSKTGSSNQPQHF
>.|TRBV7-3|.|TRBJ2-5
TGTGCCAGCAGCTTAAGTGGCGAGACCCAGTACTTC
CASSLSGETQYF
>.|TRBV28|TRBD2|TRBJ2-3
TGTGCCAGCAGTTTACCCGGGAGGGCCGAAGATACGCAGTATTTT
CASSLPGRAEDTQYF
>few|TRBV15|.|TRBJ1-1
TGTGCCACCAGTCGCAGGGACACTGAAGCTTTCTTT
CATSRRDTEAFF
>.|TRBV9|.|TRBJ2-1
TGTGCCAGCAGCGTAGCCAGGGGCGCGACTAACTCCTACAATGAGCAGTTCTTC
CASSVARGATNSYNEQFF
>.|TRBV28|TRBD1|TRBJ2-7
TGTGCCAGCAGCTTGCGGGACAGGGGGAGCGAGCAGTACTTC
CASSLRDRGSEQYF
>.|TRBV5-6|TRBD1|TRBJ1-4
TGTGCCAGCGCCAAACAGGGGATGGATGAAAAACTGTTTTTT
CASAKQGMDEKLFF
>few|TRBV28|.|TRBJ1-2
TGTGCCAGCAGTTTAAACAAGAACTATGGCTACACCTTC
CASSLNKNYGYTF
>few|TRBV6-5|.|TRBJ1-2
TGTGCCAGCAGTTCAGTAGGGGGCTATGGCTACACCTTC
CASSSVGGYGYTF
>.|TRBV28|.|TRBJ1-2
TGTGCCAGCAGTTTGGGCAGGGCCTTCGGTGGCTACACCTTC
CASSLGRAFGGYTF
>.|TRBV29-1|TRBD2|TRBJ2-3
TGCAGCGTTACTCCGACTAGCTTCACAGATACGCAGTATTTT
CSVTPTSFTDTQYF
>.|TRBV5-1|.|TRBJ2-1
TGCGCCAGCAGCACCCAATCCAGCTCCTACAATGAGCAGTTCTTC
CASSTQSSSYNEQFF
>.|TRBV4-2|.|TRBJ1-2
TGTGCCAGCAGCCAAGTGACAGGTTCGGATGGAGCCTATGGCTACACCTTC
CASSQVTGSDGAYGYTF
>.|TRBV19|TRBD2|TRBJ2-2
TGTGCCAGTCATAGCGGGGACGCGAACACCGGGGAGCTGTTTTTT
CASHSGDANTGELFF
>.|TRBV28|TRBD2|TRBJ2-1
TGTGCCAGCAGTATCGGACTAGCGGACCCCCTTGAGTTCTTC
CASSIGLADPLEFF
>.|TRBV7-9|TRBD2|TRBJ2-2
TGTGCCAGCAGCTTAAGCGGCTTGCGGGGGACGACCGGGGAGCTGTTTTTT
CASSLSGLRGTTGELFF
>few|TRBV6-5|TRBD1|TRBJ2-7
TGTGCCAGCTCCTTCCCCGGGACAGGGGCCCAAGAGCAGTACTTC
CASSFPGTGAQEQYF
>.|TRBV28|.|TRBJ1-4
TGTGCCAGCAGTCTCGAAGACAGTCCATTTAATGAAAAACTGTTTTTT
CASSLEDSPFNEKLFF
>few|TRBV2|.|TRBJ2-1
TGTGCCAGCAGTGAGGTTTTGAGGGTATCGGCTGAGCAGTTCTTC
CASSEVLRVSAEQFF
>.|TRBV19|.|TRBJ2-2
TGTGCCAGTAGTATACTTGTGGGGGCGCAGGACACCGGGGAGCTGTTTTTT
CASSILVGAQDTGELFF
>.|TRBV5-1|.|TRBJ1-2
TGCGCCAGCAGCTTAGGAGTCTCGACAGAATATGGCTACACCTTC
CASSLGVSTEYGYTF
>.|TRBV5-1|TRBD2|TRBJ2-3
TGCGCCAGCGGCGGGAGCGGCTTCACAGATACGCAGTATTTT
CASGGSGFTDTQYF
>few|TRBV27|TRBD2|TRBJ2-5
TGTGCCAGCCGGACTAGCGGGAGACAAGAGACCCAGTACTTC
CASRTSGRQETQYF
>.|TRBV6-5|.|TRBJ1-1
TGTGCCAGCAGTTACTCGTTCAGGGCTTTGAACACTGAAGCTTTCTTT
CASSYSFRALNTEAFF
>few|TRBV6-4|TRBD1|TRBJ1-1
TGTGCCAGCAGCGCCCGGCCAGGGGGGAGGTATTCGAACACTGAAGCTTTCTTT
CASSARPGGRYSNTEAFF
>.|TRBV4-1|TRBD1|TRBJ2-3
TGCGCCAGCAGCCAAGGCTCGGGTAGGGGGCATACAGATACGCAGTATTTT
CASSQGSGRGHTDTQYF
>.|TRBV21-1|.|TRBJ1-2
TGTGCCAGCAGCAAACACATCTATGGCTACACCTTC
CASSKHIYGYTF
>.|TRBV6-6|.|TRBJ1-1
TGTGCCAGCATCCTTACTCGGGGGACTGAAGCTTTCTTT
CASILTRGTEAFF
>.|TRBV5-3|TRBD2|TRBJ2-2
TGTGCCAGAAGCCCGGGACTAGCGGGATCGGGAAACACCGGGGAGCTGTTTTTT
CARSPGLAGSGNTGELFF
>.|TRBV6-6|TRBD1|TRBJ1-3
TGTGCCAGCAGTCAGGGACAGGGAGGTTGGAACACCATATATTTT
CASSQGQGGWNTIYF